The rows below give T cell receptor beta chains drawn from one sample of a study of OX40 agonist ivuxolimab in advanced cancers. Here immunoSEQ multiplex PCR was the method, and the copy in TCRdb shows in-frame clones only, minus some. The sample has about 69,000 clones, over 60% seen once. The sample in question was CD4+ or CD8+ T cells sorted from blood, obtained in a trial of the OX40 agonist ivuxolimab. The receptors were gathered from an adult with an advanced solid tumor such as melanoma, head and neck, liver or kidney cancer. Both conserved end residues are part of each CDR3. A D gene is named only where the DNA matches it firmly. Rows give clone size only sometimes, using once, few, many, or a class for an expanded clone.

D gene	V gene	clone size	J gene	CDR3 DNA	CDR3 protein
TRBD1	TRBV5-6	NA	TRBJ2-7	TGTGCCAGCAGCTCCCTCGGACAGGGGATCTACGAGCAGTACTTC	CASSSLGQGIYEQYF
NA	TRBV5-4	NA	TRBJ1-3	TGTGCCAGCAGCCGCGGGACTTCTGGAAACACCATATATTTT	CASSRGTSGNTIYF
NA	TRBV16	NA	TRBJ1-2	TGTGCCAGCAGCCGCCCGGGGCAGGCCTATGGCTACACCTTC	CASSRPGQAYGYTF
NA	TRBV5-8	NA	TRBJ2-5	TGTGCCAGCAGCCCTCGACGGGAGACCCAGTACTTC	CASSPRRETQYF
NA	TRBV19	NA	TRBJ2-2	TGTGCCAGTAGTATAGGTCGGGAGTCCGGGGAGCTGTTTTTT	CASSIGRESGELFF
TRBD1	TRBV2	NA	TRBJ1-2	TGTGCCAGCAGGCCTACCGGGACAGGGGGCGATGGCTACACCTTC	CASRPTGTGGDGYTF
NA	TRBV2	NA	TRBJ2-3	TGTGCCAGCAGTGAGCAGTACTCCACAGATACGCAGTATTTT	CASSEQYSTDTQYF
NA	TRBV5-8	NA	TRBJ1-1	TGTGCCAGCAGCTTGGGGACCCGTGGAAGCACTGAAGCTTTCTTT	CASSLGTRGSTEAFF
TRBD1	TRBV4-1	NA	TRBJ1-5	TGCGCCAGCAGCCAAGCCCTGAACTCCGGGACAGGGTTTCCTCTTAGCAATCAGCCCCAGCATTTT	CASSQALNSGTGFPLSNQPQHF
NA	TRBV6-6	NA	TRBJ1-1	TGTGCCAGCAGTGCCGGGTTGCGCTATGAAGCTTTCTTT	CASSAGLRYEAFF
TRBD2	TRBV19	NA	TRBJ2-1	TGTGCCAGTTCCCCGCCGGCGACTAGCGGGGGGCATGAGCAGTTCTTC	CASSPPATSGGHEQFF
NA	TRBV18	NA	TRBJ2-1	TGTGCCAGCTCACAGGGGTCGGTCGATGAGCAGTTCTTC	CASSQGSVDEQFF
NA	TRBV28	few	TRBJ1-1	TGTGCCAGCAGTTTGGAGCTTTTGAACACTGAAGCTTTCTTT	CASSLELLNTEAFF
TRBD2	TRBV10-3	once	TRBJ2-1	TGTGCCATCAGTGAGTCCGGACTAGCGGGGTACAATGAGCAGTTCTTC	CAISESGLAGYNEQFF
NA	TRBV6-1	few	TRBJ1-2	TGTGCCAGCAGTGATCCGGGGGTCTATGGCTACACCTTC	CASSDPGVYGYTF
NA	TRBV21-1	NA	TRBJ2-7	TGTGCCAGCAGCAATGGGCAGGGGGCTTGCGAGCAGTACTTC	CASSNGQGACEQYF
NA	TRBV7-6	once	TRBJ1-5	TGTGCCAGCAGCCCTCTTGGATATGGCCTCAATCAGCCCCAGCATTTT	CASSPLGYGLNQPQHF
NA	TRBV20-1	NA	TRBJ2-7	TGCAGTGCTGGACTCATCCTTCGGCAGTACTTC	CSAGLILRQYF
TRBD1	TRBV15	NA	TRBJ1-2	TGTGCCACCAGCAGAGATAGGCTTGGACAGGTGTATGGCTACACCTTC	CATSRDRLGQVYGYTF
TRBD2	TRBV6-1	few	TRBJ2-3	TGTGCCAGCACTGGACTAGCGGGAGCCACAGATACGCAGTATTTT	CASTGLAGATDTQYF
NA	TRBV10-3	few	TRBJ1-5	TGTGCCATCAGTGAGTTGGATCAGCCCCAGCATTTT	CAISELDQPQHF
NA	TRBV20-1	NA	TRBJ2-5	TGCAGTGCTTGGGGAGAGACCCAGTACTTC	CSAWGETQYF
NA	TRBV5-1	NA	TRBJ1-2	TGCGCCAGCAGCCCTACAGGCCCCTCTAACTATGGCTACACCTTC	CASSPTGPSNYGYTF
NA	TRBV4-2	NA	TRBJ2-7	TGTGCCAGCAGCCACCCCCTCGGGCAGGGCCTTACTAGAAACTACGAGCAGTACTTC	CASSHPLGQGLTRNYEQYF
NA	TRBV27	NA	TRBJ2-6	TGTGCCAGCAGTTTTAGGGCCCCTCTCTCTGGGGCCAACGTCCTGACTTTC	CASSFRAPLSGANVLTF
NA	TRBV7-9	few	TRBJ2-1	TGTGCCAGCAGCTTAGCGGCCAGTAATGAGCAGTTCTTC	CASSLAASNEQFF
TRBD1	TRBV6-5	NA	TRBJ1-5	TGTGCCAGCAGACGTCGGACAGGGAATCAGCCCCAGCATTTT	CASRRRTGNQPQHF